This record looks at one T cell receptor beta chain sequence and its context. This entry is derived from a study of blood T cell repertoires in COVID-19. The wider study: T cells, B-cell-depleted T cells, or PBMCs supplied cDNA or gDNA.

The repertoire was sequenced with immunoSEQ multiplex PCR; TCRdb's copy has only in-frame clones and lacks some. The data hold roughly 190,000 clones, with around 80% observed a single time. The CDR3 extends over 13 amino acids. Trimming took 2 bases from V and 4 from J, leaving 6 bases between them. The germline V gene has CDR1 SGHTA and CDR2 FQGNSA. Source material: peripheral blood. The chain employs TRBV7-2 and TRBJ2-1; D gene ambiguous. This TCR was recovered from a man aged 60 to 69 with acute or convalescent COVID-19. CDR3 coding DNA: TGTGCCAGCAGCTTAAATACTTACAATGAGCAGTTCTTC. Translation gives CASSLNTYNEQFF.